This T cell receptor beta chain was found in a study of shared clonotypes between healthy human individuals. All donors were Caucasian adults living in Nashville, Tennessee. Looked up from germline, CDR1 is SGHRS and CDR2 is YFSETQ. J gave up 0 bases and V 8 bases, and 6 bases lay outside the gene matches. The CDR3 runs to 14 residues. Deep-level running was used for the assay. Assay: immunoSEQ multiplex PCR; the TCRdb copy retains only in-frame clones and omits some. The sample includes approximately 2.5 million clones, over 85% of them seen just once. The clonotype originates from a man younger than 35 in good health. Some clones in this sample may be carry-over from other donors' samples. The sequenced sample consisted of naive CD4+ T cells from PBMCs. This sample's subset: CD45RA+ positively selected. The chain carries TRBV5-1 and TRBJ1-1; the match to TRBD1 covers 8 bases. CDR3 amino acids: CASWTGTMNTEAFF. For the CDR3, the DNA is TGCGCCAGTTGGACAGGGACCATGAACACTGAAGCTTTCTTT.